These 27 T cell receptor beta chains were all obtained from the same sample, sequenced in a study of blood T cells in healthy people across ages. A second PCR, run for roughly 7 to 12 cycles, used a sample-barcoded 5' primer plus a J-beta primer mix. TCRdb processed the 5' RACE reads anew with MiXCR; each CDR3 protein has one entry. Of over a million distinct CDR3 sequences listed, over 35% are singletons. Material: blood. The receptors stem from a woman aged 60-75 years in good health.

This clonotype showed up just a few times. V usage is TRBV12-3 or TRBV12-4 and J usage is TRBJ2-4, with D tentatively TRBD2 (5 bases). This CDR3 is built from 14 residues. The V gene lost 8 bases and the J gene lost 0 bases, with 11 bases spanning the gap. This CDR3 is CASGPGVAKNIQYF. The CDR3, as DNA: TGTGCCAGCGGGCCCGGGGTAGCCAAAAACATTCAGTACTTC.

This clonotype was observed once. The gene calls are TRBV7-8 and TRBJ1-2; possible D gene TRBD1, 5 bases. V was clipped by 5 bases and J by 6 bases, with 22 bases between them. The CDR3 contains 16 residues. Looked up from germline, CDR1 is SGHVS and CDR2 is FQNEAQ. CDR3 residues: CASSAALQGGVNGYTF. CDR3 bases: TGTGCCAGCAGCGCCGCTCTGCAGGGAGGGGTCAATGGCTACACCTTC. The complete variable domain, with remaining parts taken from reference TRBV7-8 and TRBJ1-2, reads GAGVSQSPRYKVAKRGQDVALRCDPISGHVSLFWYQQALGQGPEFLTYFQNEAQLDKSGLPSDRFFAERPEGSVSTLKIQRTQQEDSAVYLCASSAALQGGVNGYTFGSGTRLTVV.

There are a few counts of this clonotype. The rearrangement joins TRBV20-1 to TRBJ2-7; 9 bases line up with TRBD1. Germline assignment: CDR1 DFQATT and CDR2 SNEGSKA (reference sequence). V was clipped by 0 bases and J by 4 bases; unmatched bases: 4. This CDR3 comprises 14 residues. CDR3 in amino acids: CSARDLGQGYEQYF. The CDR3 DNA reads as TGCAGTGCTAGAGATCTGGGACAGGGTTACGAGCAGTACTTC.

The gene calls are TRBV3-1 and TRBJ1-2, with TRBD1 identical over 10 bases. J lost 8 bases, V lost 4 bases, and 7 bases had no gene match. The CDR3 spans 14 residues. Germline V gene data show CDR1 as LGHDT and CDR2 as YNNKEL (reference sequence). CDR3 sequence reads: CASSPWGQGRGYTF. The CDR3 bases are TGTGCCAGCAGCCCCTGGGGACAGGGGCGAGGCTACACCTTC.

The genes are TRBV29-1 and TRBJ2-1, with 9 bases that match TRBD2. V lost 3 bases and J lost 3; bases outside the gene matches: 6. Germline CDR1 SQVTM, CDR2 ANQGSEA. There are 15 residues in the CDR3. The CDR3 loop reads CSVDGLARDYNEQFF. The CDR3 region has the DNA TGCAGCGTTGACGGACTAGCGAGAGACTACAATGAGCAGTTCTTC.

This rearrangement joins TRBV12-3 or TRBV12-4 to TRBJ2-5; TRBD2 might be the D (5 bases). The DNA end lines up better with TRBJ2-7; the J call may be wrong. CDR3 length: 15 amino acids. Here the CDR3 DNA reads TGTGCCAGCAGTTTAGCGGGGAGAGACCTCTACGAGCAGTACTTC. It translates to CASSLAGRDLYEQYF.

The chain combines TRBV12-3 or TRBV12-4 with TRBJ2-7; TRBD1 is a possible D gene (5 bases). The germline V and J ends were trimmed by 3 bases and 0 bases, with 12 bases remaining between them. There are 15 residues in the CDR3. The CDR3 loop is CASSFGRVSSYEQYF. The CDR3 DNA reads as TGTGCCAGCAGTTTTGGCAGGGTAAGCTCCTACGAGCAGTACTTC.

V is TRBV6-5 and J is TRBJ2-6; the D gene is possibly TRBD1 (6 bases). The V gene's germline CDR1 is MNHEY and CDR2 SVGAGI. CDR3 size: 19 residues. Between the trimmed V and J ends, which lost 0 bases and 3 bases, there was a span of 18 bases. The CDR3: CASSYSGGRGRSGANVLTF. DNA for the CDR3: TGTGCCAGCAGTTACTCTGGTGGCAGGGGTAGAAGTGGGGCCAACGTCCTGACTTTC.

The chain couples TRBV24-1 to TRBJ1-2; D ambiguous. CDR1 KGHDR and CDR2 SFDVKD come from the germline V gene. This CDR3 is 15 amino acids long. V lost 2 bases to trimming and J lost 8 bases, with 17 bases between them. The CDR3 DNA reads TGTGCCACCAGTGATTCCCTCGCGGGCCCGTGGGGCTACACCTTC. It yields the protein CATSDSLAGPWGYTF.

V usage is TRBV5-1 and J usage is TRBJ2-5, with D tentatively TRBD1 (5 bases). The V gene's germline CDR1 is SGHRS and CDR2 YFSETQ. V was cut by 0 bases and J by 3 bases, with 12 bases left in between. The CDR3 extends over 15 amino acids. The CDR3 spells CASSLVGADKETQYF. CDR3 DNA: TGCGCCAGCAGCTTGGTAGGGGCCGATAAAGAGACCCAGTACTTC.

V gene TRBV15 combines with J gene TRBJ2-6; D is perhaps TRBD1 (6 bases). V lost 2 bases and J 0 bases, leaving 11 bases between the germline ends. CDR3 length: 17 residues. Germline V gene sequence: CDR1 LNHNV, CDR2 YYDKDF (reference sequence). CDR3 amino acids: CATSRQGYSSGANVLTF. DNA for the CDR3: TGTGCCACCAGCAGACAGGGGTACAGCTCTGGGGCCAACGTCCTGACTTTC.

This clonotype was counted between two and nine times. The J gene is TRBJ2-7, the V gene TRBV5-5; 8 nucleotides line up with TRBD1. Germline V CDR1 and CDR2: SGHKS, YYEKEE (reference sequence). The CDR3 length is 16 residues. V trimming: 0 bases; J trimming: 5 bases; junction bases outside the gene matches: 10. Here the CDR3 DNA reads TGTGCCAGCAGCTTGGAAGGTTCAGGGGGCGTCAACGAGCAGTACTTC. It translates to CASSLEGSGGVNEQYF. Combining the CDR3 with reference TRBV5-5 and TRBJ2-7 gives the whole variable domain DAGVTQSPTHLIKTRGQQVTLRCSPISGHKSVSWYQQVLGQGPQFIFQYYEKEERGRGNFPDRFSARQFPNYSSELNVNALLLGDSALYLCASSLEGSGGVNEQYFGPGTRLTVT.

This chain links TRBV29-1 with TRBJ2-7, with D maybe TRBD1 (6 bases). This CDR3 spans 13 amino acids. Germline V lookup: CDR1 SQVTM, CDR2 ANQGSEA. V was clipped by 6 bases and J by 2 bases, with 14 bases between them. CDR3 amino acids: CSVETGTPYEQYF. For the CDR3, the DNA is TGCAGCGTAGAGACCGGGACACCCTACGAGCAGTACTTC.

This clonotype was detected only a few times. The rearrangement uses TRBV9 and TRBJ2-5; maybe TRBD1 (7 bases). The tail of the sequence fits TRBJ2-7 better, so the J call may be wrong. Germline V CDR1 and CDR2: SGDLS, YYNGEE. CDR3 length: 13 amino acids. CDR3 coding DNA: TGTGCCAGCAACACAGGGGCGGGGTACGAGCAGTACTTC. It yields the protein CASNTGAGYEQYF.

On this clonotype itself: Given a much more abundant clone one base away, this may be a read error. The chain combines TRBV7-8 with TRBJ2-1, with 8 bases that match TRBD2. The end of the DNA fits TRBJ2-7 better, so the J call may be wrong. Germline V gene lookup returns CDR1 SGHVS and CDR2 FQNEAQ. The CDR3 contains 18 residues. The CDR3 reads CASSLARRLAGFYNEQYF. In DNA, the CDR3 is TGTGCCAGCAGCTTAGCGCGTAGGCTAGCGGGCTTCTACAATGAGCAGTACTTC.

The chain links TRBV13 to TRBJ1-4; D might be TRBD1 (5 bases). Trimming took off 1 base at V and 6 bases at J, with 9 bases between the two ends. The CDR3 extends over 14 amino acids. CDR1 is PRHDT, CDR2 FYEKMQ, per germline (reference sequence). CDR3 coding DNA: TGTGCCAGCAGCTTAGACCAGGGAGATGAAAAACTGTTTTTT. It specifies CASSLDQGDEKLFF.

The V gene is TRBV3-1, the J gene TRBJ2-1; TRBD2 matches at 7 bases. The CDR3 contains 16 residues. Germline lookup yields CDR1 LGHDT and CDR2 YNNKEL (reference sequence). J lost 4 bases, V lost 1 base, and 7 bases had no gene match. The chain's CDR3 is CASSQVGGRGYNEQFF. As DNA, the CDR3 is TGTGCCAGCAGCCAAGTCGGCGGGAGAGGGTACAATGAGCAGTTCTTC.

This chain links TRBV28 with TRBJ2-3, with 8 bases matching TRBD2. Germline lookup yields CDR1 MDHEN and CDR2 SYDVKM. The V segment lost 8 bases and the J segment 3 bases; nucleotides outside the gene matches: 10. The length of the CDR3 is 15 residues. The chain's CDR3 is CASGPGLVKTDTQYF. As DNA, the CDR3 is TGTGCCAGCGGACCGGGACTAGTGAAAACAGATACGCAGTATTTT.

The V gene is TRBV4-1, the J gene TRBJ1-5; TRBD1 might be the D (5 bases). With 0 bases removed from V and 4 bases from J, the gap between germline ends came to 7 bases. This CDR3 region has 14 residues. Germline assignment: CDR1 MGHRA and CDR2 YSYEKL. The CDR3 reads CASSQDWTNQPQHF. In DNA, the CDR3 is TGCGCCAGCAGCCAAGATTGGACAAATCAGCCCCAGCATTTT.

This clonotype occurred a few times. The chain joins TRBV5-1 to TRBJ2-2; possibly TRBD2 for D (6 bases). The germline V gene has CDR1 SGHRS and CDR2 YFSETQ. V was shortened by 2 bases and J by 0 bases, with 8 bases between the two germline ends. This CDR3 comprises 15 residues. DNA of the CDR3: TGCGCCAGCAGCTTTAGCGGAGCGAACACCGGGGAGCTGTTTTTT. This codes for CASSFSGANTGELFF.

The CDR3 region has the DNA TGTGCCAGCAGTTCGGACAGGGTGGGGTACTTC. The encoded protein is CASSSDRVGYF. This sequence joins TRBV6-5 and TRBJ2-7; 8 nucleotides align to TRBD1. The CDR3 runs 11 residues. The V gene's germline CDR1 is MNHEY and CDR2 SVGAGI. V lost 4 bases, J lost 12 bases, and 5 bases stayed unmatched.

This chain joins TRBV20-1 and TRBJ2-7; TRBD1 matches at 7 bases. The trim removed 5 bases at V and 5 bases at J, leaving 15 bases unmatched. CDR1 is DFQATT and CDR2 is SNEGSKA in the germline V gene (reference sequence). The CDR3 has 15 amino acids. The CDR3 sequence is CSASDRIEGFDEQYF. For the CDR3, the DNA is TGCAGTGCTTCGGACAGGATTGAGGGGTTCGACGAGCAGTACTTC.

This clonotype has just a few counts. V gene TRBV5-1 combines with J gene TRBJ2-1; the match to TRBD2 covers 10 bases. The germline CDR1 and CDR2 sequences are SGHRS and YFSETQ. The CDR3 contains 16 residues. With 7 bases clipped from V and 1 base from J, the junction kept 8 bases outside the gene matches. This CDR3 is CASRSPGLASYNEQFF. The CDR3 nucleotides read TGCGCCAGCCGATCTCCGGGACTAGCGTCCTACAATGAGCAGTTCTTC.

The chain employs TRBV7-2 and TRBJ2-5, with D hard to call. The DNA end is a closer match to TRBJ2-7, so the J assignment may be wrong. The germline gives CDR1 SGHTA, CDR2 FQGNSA. There are 16 residues in the CDR3. The CDR3 DNA follows: TGTGCCAGCAGCTTAGCCACAGCATGGTTGCCCTACGAGCAGTACTTC. It yields the protein CASSLATAWLPYEQYF.

This rearrangement joins TRBV9 to TRBJ2-3; 7 bases align to TRBD1. CDR1 is SGDLS and CDR2 is YYNGEE in the germline V gene. CDR3 size: 15 residues. The junction had 7 bases not matched to a gene; V was cut back by 3 bases and J by 3 bases. Written as DNA, the CDR3 is TGTGCCAGCAGCGAGGGGGCTAGCAGTACAGATACGCAGTATTTT. This gives the protein CASSEGASSTDTQYF. Full variable domain (outside the CDR3, taken from reference TRBV9 and TRBJ2-3): DSGVTQTPKHLITATGQRVTLRCSPRSGDLSVYWYQQSLDQGLQFLIQYYNGEERAKGNILERFSAQQFPDLHSELNLSSLELGDSALYFCASSEGASSTDTQYFGPGTRLTVL.

The rearrangement joins TRBV7-9 to TRBJ1-5; D is unresolved. V was trimmed by 3 bases and J by 1 base, leaving 7 bases between them. The germline gives CDR1 SEHNR, CDR2 FQNEAQ (reference sequence). CDR3 length: 14 amino acids. CDR3 residues: CASSFAISNQPQHF. As DNA, the CDR3 is TGTGCCAGCAGCTTCGCAATCAGCAATCAGCCCCAGCATTTT.

The V gene is TRBV20-1, the J gene TRBJ2-5; 7 bases fit TRBD1. The CDR3 runs 15 residues. CDR1 and CDR2 (germline): DFQATT, SNEGSKA (reference sequence). Written as DNA, the CDR3 is TGCAATAACAGCATAACAGGGGTTAGTGGAGAGACCCAGTACTTC. This encodes CNNSITGVSGETQYF.